Sequencing of this T cell receptor (beta chain) was carried out in a study of CD8 T cells in Susac syndrome (dated by TCRdb to 2018 to 2020). Study-wide context: The study used repertoire sequencing to test whether antigen drove CD8+ T cell activation and differentiation in Susac syndrome. The study at large found these results: The number of individuals in the TCR sequencing and HLA analysis was recognized as being relatively small.

The CDR3 measures 14 amino acids from cysteine to phenylalanine. Only the CDR3 DNA is retained, 42 bases long and in frame from the first base. V is reduced by 6 bases and J by 1 base, leaving a spacing of 12 bases between them. CDR1 and CDR2 are read off the germline V gene (reference sequence) as DFQATT and SNEGSKA. High-throughput TCR beta sequencing profiled peripheral blood CD8+ and CD4+ T cells from healthy donors, Susac syndrome patients and multiple sclerosis patients. The healthy donors served as controls matched for age and sex. Bulk CD8+ and CD4+ T cells were purified magnetically by negative isolation, whereas CD8+ TEMRA cells were enriched by FACS. Blood was collected in EDTA tubes and processed within 24 hours, with PBMCs isolated through density gradient centrifugation. PBMCs destined for TCR sequencing were cryopreserved in liquid nitrogen and later thawed in a 37 °C water bath. A purity of at least 90% was achieved for sorted or isolated CD4+, CD8+ and CD8+ TEMRA cells.

Of note for this clonotype: Its antigen target is currently unknown. Base-call qualities are not available, and no considerably larger clone is one nucleotide away.

RNA was extracted with the RNeasy kit and roughly 0.45 to 1 ug was reverse transcribed using random hexamers. The immunoSEQ multiplex PCR assay, covering 54 Vbeta and 13 Jbeta segments, was used to amplify TCR beta CDR3 regions. PCR amplification bias was corrected by using a synthetic template baseline for primer optimization and computational correction. The study's processing was this. Reads were annotated to V, D and J genes per IMGT and analyzed with immunoSEQ Analyzer, keeping only productive sequences. Clonality was calculated as one minus the Shannon entropy normalized by log2 of the number of productive unique sequences. For each patient and control, public and private clones were evaluated among the 100 most prevalent clones. A clone was defined as Susac-specific if it was absent from the healthy and MS cohorts, from roughly 990 published viral clones and from other ImmuneACCESS disease sequences. Starting from the raw public reads, TCRdb applied fastp trimming at Q25, assembled clones with MiXCR and retained in-frame beta chains. Rows are combined by CDR3 protein, so each entry shows the most common genes and DNA. These V and J calls rely on TCRdb rather than the paper's analysis. This sample lists roughly 150,000 distinct CDR3 sequences; around 90% were detected once. 0.08% of the sample comes from the top ten.

The material sequenced was CD4+ T cells from PBMCs. The chain uses TRBV20-1 and TRBJ2-2; the D gene is possibly TRBD1, with 6 bases matching. The sequence was obtained from a human donor in good health. In nucleotide form, the sequence is TGCAGTGCGGGCTTGACAGGGAACACCGGGGAGCTGTTTTTT. Its amino acids are CSAGLTGNTGELFF.